This T cell receptor beta chain was sequenced for a study of shared clonotypes between healthy human individuals. The CDR3 runs to 11 residues. Germline lookup yields CDR1 MDHEN and CDR2 SYDVKM. V lost 6 bases, J lost 5 bases, and 7 bases lay in between. TCRdb's table, derived via immunoSEQ multiplex PCR, lists solely in-frame clones and lacks some. The sample has around 700,000 clones, approximately 79% seen once. Sequenced input: memory CD4+ T cells sorted from blood. Subset: CD45RA-negative fraction. The chain joins TRBV28 to TRBJ2-5; no clear D. This TCR derives from a woman aged 30 to 39 in good health. CDR3: CASSYRETQYF. For the CDR3, the DNA is TGTGCCAGCAGCTATAGGGAGACCCAGTACTTC.